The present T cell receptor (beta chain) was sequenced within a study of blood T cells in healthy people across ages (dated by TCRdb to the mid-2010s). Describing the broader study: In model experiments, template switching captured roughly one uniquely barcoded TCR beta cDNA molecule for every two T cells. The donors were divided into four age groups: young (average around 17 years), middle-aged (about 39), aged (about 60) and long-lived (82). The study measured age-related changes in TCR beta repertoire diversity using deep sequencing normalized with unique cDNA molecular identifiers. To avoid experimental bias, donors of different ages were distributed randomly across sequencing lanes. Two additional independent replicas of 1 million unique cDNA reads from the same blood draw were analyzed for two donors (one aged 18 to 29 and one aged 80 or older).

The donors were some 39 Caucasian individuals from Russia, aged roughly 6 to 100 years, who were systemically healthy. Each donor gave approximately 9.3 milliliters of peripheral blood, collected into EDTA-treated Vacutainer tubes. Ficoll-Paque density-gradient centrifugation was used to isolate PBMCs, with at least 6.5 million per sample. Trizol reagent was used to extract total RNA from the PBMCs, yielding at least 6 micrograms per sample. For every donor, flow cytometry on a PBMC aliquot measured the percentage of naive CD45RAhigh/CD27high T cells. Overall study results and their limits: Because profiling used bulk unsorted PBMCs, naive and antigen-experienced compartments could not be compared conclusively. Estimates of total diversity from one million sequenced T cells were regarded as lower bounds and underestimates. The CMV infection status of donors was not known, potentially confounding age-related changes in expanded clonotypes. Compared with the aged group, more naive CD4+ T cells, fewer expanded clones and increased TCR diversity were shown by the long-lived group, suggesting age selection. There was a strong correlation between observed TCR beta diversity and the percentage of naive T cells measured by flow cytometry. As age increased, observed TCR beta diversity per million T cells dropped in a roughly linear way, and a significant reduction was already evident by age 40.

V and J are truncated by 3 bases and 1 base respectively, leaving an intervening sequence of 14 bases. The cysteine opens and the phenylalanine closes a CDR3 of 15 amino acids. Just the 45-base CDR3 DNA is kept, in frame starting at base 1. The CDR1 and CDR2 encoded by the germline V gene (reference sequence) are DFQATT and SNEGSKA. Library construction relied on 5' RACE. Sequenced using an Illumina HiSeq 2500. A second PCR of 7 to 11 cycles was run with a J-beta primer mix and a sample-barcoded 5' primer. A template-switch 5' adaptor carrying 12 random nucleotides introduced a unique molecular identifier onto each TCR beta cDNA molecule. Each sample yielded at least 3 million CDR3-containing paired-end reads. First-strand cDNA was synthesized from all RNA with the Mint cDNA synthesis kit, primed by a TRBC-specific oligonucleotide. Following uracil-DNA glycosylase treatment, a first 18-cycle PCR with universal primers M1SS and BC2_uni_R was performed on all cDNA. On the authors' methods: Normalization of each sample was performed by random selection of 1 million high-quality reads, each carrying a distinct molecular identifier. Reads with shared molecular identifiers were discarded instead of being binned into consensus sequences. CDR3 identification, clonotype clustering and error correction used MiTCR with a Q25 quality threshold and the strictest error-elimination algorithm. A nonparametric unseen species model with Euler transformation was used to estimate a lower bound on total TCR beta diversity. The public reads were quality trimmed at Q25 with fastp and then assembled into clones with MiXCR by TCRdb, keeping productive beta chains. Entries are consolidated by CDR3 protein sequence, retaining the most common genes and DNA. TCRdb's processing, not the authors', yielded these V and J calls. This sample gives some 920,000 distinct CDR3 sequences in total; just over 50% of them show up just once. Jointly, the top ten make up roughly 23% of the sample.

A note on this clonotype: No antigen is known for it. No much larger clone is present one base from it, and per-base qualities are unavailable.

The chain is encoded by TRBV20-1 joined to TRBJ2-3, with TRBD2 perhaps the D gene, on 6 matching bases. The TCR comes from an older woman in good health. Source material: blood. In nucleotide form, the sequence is TGCAGTGCTAGGATGGCGCGGGGCCGCACAGATACGCAGTATTTT. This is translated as CSARMARGRTDTQYF.